This passage covers 18 T cell receptor beta chains from one sample sequenced in a study of T cell repertoires in cytomegalovirus infection. One entry per CDR3 protein, called by TCRdb with MiXCR from the reads. The top ten clones hold under 30% of a sample with roughly 200,000 distinct CDR3 sequences, about a sixth of them seen once. The specimen sequenced was CD8+ T cells from PBMCs. Receptor source: a human donor in good health (CMV status not recorded). Some clones in this sample may be carry-over from other donors' samples.

This clonotype came up a few times. The chain joins TRBV14 to TRBJ2-7, with 10 bases matching TRBD2. V lost 4 bases and J lost 7; bases outside the gene matches: 10. CDR1 and CDR2 from the germline V gene are SGHDN and FVKESK. CDR3 length: 15 amino acids. The DNA for the CDR3 is TGTGCCAGCAGCCTTTTCAGCGGGGGGGCTAGGGAGCAGTACTTC. Amino acids: CASSLFSGGAREQYF.

This clonotype was found a few times. The V gene is TRBV30, the J gene TRBJ2-5; 10 bases are a match to TRBD2. The CDR3 length is 14 residues. In germline, CDR1 is GTSNPN, CDR2 SVGIG (reference sequence). Trimming cost V 0 bases and J 5 bases; bases outside gene matches: 3. The CDR3 sequence: CAWSVGLAVETQYF. DNA of the CDR3: TGTGCCTGGAGTGTTGGACTAGCGGTCGAGACCCAGTACTTC.

The chain joins TRBV7-6 to TRBJ2-7, with D hard to call. The germline CDR1 and CDR2 sequences are SGHVS and FNYEAQ. The length of the CDR3 is 13 residues. Trimming removed 1 base at V and 4 bases at J, with 8 bases between. The CDR3 nucleotides are TGTGCCAGCAGCTTAGGGGTGGGGTACGAGCAGTACTTC. This codes for CASSLGVGYEQYF.

J is TRBJ1-3 and V is TRBV7-2, with D unresolved. This CDR3 is 15 amino acids long. The V and J ends lost 5 bases and 0 bases respectively, with 11 bases between them. Per germline, CDR1 SGHTA and CDR2 FQGNSA. The CDR3 region is CASSPGFFSGNTIYF. The CDR3 nucleotides read TGTGCCAGCAGCCCCGGGTTTTTCTCTGGAAACACCATATATTTT.

The chain employs TRBV29-1 and TRBJ2-2; D possibly matches TRBD1 or TRBD2 (6 bases each). The CDR3 runs to 12 residues. Germline V gives CDR1 SQVTM, CDR2 ANQGSEA. V lost 2 bases and J lost 6, with 7 bases in between. CDR3 bases: TGCAGCGTTGAAAGGGGGGCCGGGGAGCTGTTTTTT. This translates into CSVERGAGELFF.

This clonotype has more than one count but fewer than ten. The chain combines TRBV20-1 with TRBJ2-2; 9 nucleotides agree with TRBD1. There are 15 residues in the CDR3. Losses at the gene ends were 6 bases for V and 6 bases for J; bases not matched to a gene: 11. Germline V CDR1 and CDR2: DFQATT, SNEGSKA (reference sequence). The CDR3: CSAQNYRGQAGELFF. Written as DNA, the CDR3 is TGCAGTGCGCAGAATTACAGGGGGCAAGCCGGGGAGCTGTTTTTT.

This clonotype was seen a handful of times. This chain links TRBV20-1 with TRBJ1-5; 7 bases agree with TRBD1. Germline-derived CDR1 and CDR2 are DFQATT and SNEGSKA (reference sequence). CDR3 length: 16 residues. V was pared by 0 bases and J by 0 bases, with 5 bases of the junction left unmatched. CDR3 amino acids: CSARDSGTVSNQPQHF. The CDR3 nucleotides are TGCAGTGCTAGAGATTCCGGGACAGTTAGCAATCAGCCCCAGCATTTT.

The genes are TRBV7-8 and TRBJ1-2, with a possible D match to TRBD1 (5 bases). This CDR3 spans 15 amino acids. The V end lost 5 bases, the J end lost 4 bases, and 17 bases lay between the germline ends. The germline V gene encodes CDR1 SGHVS and CDR2 FQNEAQ. The CDR3 protein is CASSPVGTTVYGYTF. The CDR3 coding sequence is TGTGCCAGCAGCCCAGTGGGGACTACGGTCTATGGCTACACCTTC. Using reference TRBV7-8 and TRBJ1-2 for the parts outside the CDR3, the full variable domain is GAGVSQSPRYKVAKRGQDVALRCDPISGHVSLFWYQQALGQGPEFLTYFQNEAQLDKSGLPSDRFFAERPEGSVSTLKIQRTQQEDSAVYLCASSPVGTTVYGYTFGSGTRLTVV.

This chain joins TRBV7-6 and TRBJ2-3, with D perhaps TRBD1 (5 bases). Trimming took 3 bases from V and 4 from J, leaving 11 bases between them. The CDR3 length is 14 residues. The germline V gene encodes CDR1 SGHVS and CDR2 FNYEAQ. The CDR3 nucleotides read TGTGCCAGCAGCTTCAGGGCTGGAGCAGATACGCAGTATTTT. It translates to CASSFRAGADTQYF.

The V call is TRBV7-3, the J call TRBJ2-7, with D maybe TRBD1 (5 bases). Trimming left V 2 bases short and J 1 base short, with 12 bases between. Germline V gives CDR1 SGHTA, CDR2 FQGTGA. The CDR3 loop spans 15 amino acids. The CDR3 is CASSLGAAPSYEQYF. DNA of the CDR3: TGTGCCAGCAGCTTAGGGGCAGCACCGTCCTACGAGCAGTACTTC.

The chain combines TRBV7-9 with TRBJ2-5, with TRBD2 identical over 9 bases. The V gene's germline CDR1 is SEHNR and CDR2 FQNEAQ (reference sequence). Trimming at V came to 3 bases and at J to 4 bases, leaving 12 bases not matched to a gene. The CDR3 has 17 amino acids. The CDR3 is CASSLGAGRGGRETQYF. CDR3 DNA: TGTGCCAGCAGCTTGGGGGCCGGGCGGGGGGGCCGAGAGACCCAGTACTTC. The entire variable domain, with the rest obtained from reference TRBV7-9 and TRBJ2-5, is as follows: DTGVSQNPRHKITKRGQNVTFRCDPISEHNRLYWYRQTLGQGPEFLTYFQNEAQLEKSRLLSDRFSAERPKGSFSTLEIQRTEQGDSAMYLCASSLGAGRGGRETQYFGPGTRLLVL.

This clonotype was detected a few times. The chain carries TRBV7-8 and TRBJ2-5; a weak D match, TRBD2 (7 bases). The CDR3 covers 14 residues. Deletions cut 2 bases from V and 5 bases from J, with 12 bases between. Germline CDR1 SGHVS, CDR2 FQNEAQ. The CDR3 DNA reads TGTGCCAGCAGCTTAAAGGGGGGGAGGGAGACCCAGTACTTC. Translated: CASSLKGGRETQYF.

The V call is TRBV7-6, the J call TRBJ2-7; 7 nucleotides align to TRBD2. Per the germline V gene, CDR1 is SGHVS and CDR2 is FNYEAQ. V was clipped by 6 bases and J by 1 base; unmatched bases: 12. This CDR3 comprises 16 residues. The DNA for the CDR3 is TGTGCCAGCAGTTTTGATACGGGGGGAGGGTCCTACGAGCAGTACTTC. Translated, it gives CASSFDTGGGSYEQYF.

V usage is TRBV7-9 and J usage is TRBJ2-7, with 7 bases identical to TRBD1. CDR1 and CDR2 from the germline V gene are SEHNR and FQNEAQ (reference sequence). This CDR3 contains 14 residues. V lost 11 bases, J lost 3 bases, and 13 bases stayed unmatched. CDR3 sequence (DNA): TGTGCCTTTAGCCGGGACAGTGGAAGCTACGAGCAGTACTTC. Translated: CAFSRDSGSYEQYF.

This clonotype was seen a handful of times. The V call is TRBV6-1, the J call TRBJ2-2; TRBD1 is a possible D gene (6 bases). CDR3 length: 15 amino acids. CDR1 is MNHNS and CDR2 is SASEGT in the germline V gene. The V gene lost 5 bases and the J gene lost 2 bases, with 12 bases spanning the gap. The CDR3 protein is CASSLTGRNTGELFF. The CDR3, as DNA: TGTGCCAGCAGTTTAACAGGGCGCAACACCGGGGAGCTGTTTTTT.

The chain employs TRBV2 and TRBJ2-7; D unclear. Trimming pared 5 bases from V and 10 bases from J, leaving 15 bases between. The CDR3 sequence is 12 residues long. Per germline, CDR1 SNHLY and CDR2 FYNNEI. CDR3 region: CASSKNLGLQYF. The DNA of the CDR3 is TGTGCCAGCAGTAAAAATTTAGGATTACAGTACTTC.

V is TRBV7-9 and J is TRBJ1-1; 8 bases fit TRBD1. Germline V gene lookup returns CDR1 SEHNR and CDR2 FQNEAQ (reference sequence). The CDR3 length is 17 residues. The trim removed 5 bases at V and 1 base at J, leaving 12 bases unmatched. The CDR3, as DNA: TGTGCCAGCAGCGACCCGGACAGGGCATACTCGAACACTGAAGCTTTCTTT. Translating gives CASSDPDRAYSNTEAFF.

This clonotype was seen ten or more times. The V call is TRBV11-1, the J call TRBJ2-3; TRBD1 agrees at 7 bases. This CDR3 is built from 16 residues. Germline V gene sequence: CDR1 SGHAT, CDR2 FQDESV (reference sequence). Trimming took 3 bases from V and 0 from J; bases not matched to a gene: 6. The CDR3 region is CASSFRDSYSTDTQYF. For the CDR3, the DNA is TGTGCCAGCAGCTTCCGGGACAGCTATAGCACAGATACGCAGTATTTT.